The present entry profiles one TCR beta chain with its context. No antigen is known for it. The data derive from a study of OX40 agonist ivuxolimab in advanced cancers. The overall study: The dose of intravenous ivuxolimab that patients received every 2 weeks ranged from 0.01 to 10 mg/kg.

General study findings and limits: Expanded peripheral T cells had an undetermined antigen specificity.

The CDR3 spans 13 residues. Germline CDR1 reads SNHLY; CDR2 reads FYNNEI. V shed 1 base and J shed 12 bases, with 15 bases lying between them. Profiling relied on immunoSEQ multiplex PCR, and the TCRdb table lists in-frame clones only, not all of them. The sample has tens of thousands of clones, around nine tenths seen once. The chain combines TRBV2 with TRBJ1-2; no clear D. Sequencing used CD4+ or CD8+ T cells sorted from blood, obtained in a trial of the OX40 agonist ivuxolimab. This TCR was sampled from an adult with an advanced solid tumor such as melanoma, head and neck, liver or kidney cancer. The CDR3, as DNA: TGTGCCAGCAGTGAAGTGAACGGTGTTCCTGACACCTTC. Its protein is CASSEVNGVPDTF.